This entry describes one T cell receptor beta chain. Antigen: not known. The data were obtained in a study of T-cell memory formation after mild COVID-19. Constant-segment-primed 5'RACE gave TCR alpha and TCR beta cDNA libraries with sample barcodes and UMIs. MiXCR, applied by TCRdb to the 5' RACE reads, yields one record per CDR3 protein. Of roughly 300,000 distinct CDR3 sequences in the sample, approximately 7.6% were seen once. The germline CDR1 and CDR2 sequences are SGHRS and YFSETQ. Trimming pared 2 bases from V and 6 bases from J, leaving 14 bases between. The CDR3 contains 15 residues. Findings and limits, study-wide: Researchers found some responding clones in pre-infection memory, a sign that cross-reactive memory joined. Second-wave clones peaking on day 37 lacked confirmed SARS-CoV-2 specificity. Largely, contracting CD4+ clones fell within CM and EM, and contracting CD8+ clones within EMRA.

Sequenced: PBMCs or a T cell subset sorted from them (not recorded which). The clonotype was recovered from a young man who had mild COVID-19 (a few samples of this study predate the infection). Cell type and time point are not known. The chain recombines TRBV5-1 with TRBJ1-4, with a possible D match to TRBD1 (6 bases). The CDR3: CASSFSGARDEKLFF. The DNA of the CDR3 is TGCGCCAGCAGCTTTTCGGGGGCTCGTGATGAAAAACTGTTTTTT.